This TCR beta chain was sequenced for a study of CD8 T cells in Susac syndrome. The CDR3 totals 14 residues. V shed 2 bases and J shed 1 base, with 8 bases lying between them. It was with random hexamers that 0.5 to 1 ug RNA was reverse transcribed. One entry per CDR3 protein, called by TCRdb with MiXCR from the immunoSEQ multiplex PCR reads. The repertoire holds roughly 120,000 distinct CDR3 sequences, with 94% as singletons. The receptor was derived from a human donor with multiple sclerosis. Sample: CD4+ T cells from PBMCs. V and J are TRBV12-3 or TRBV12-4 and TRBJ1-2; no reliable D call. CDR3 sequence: CASSLQGFNYGYTF. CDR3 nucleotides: TGTGCCAGCAGTTTACAAGGGTTTAACTATGGCTACACCTTC.